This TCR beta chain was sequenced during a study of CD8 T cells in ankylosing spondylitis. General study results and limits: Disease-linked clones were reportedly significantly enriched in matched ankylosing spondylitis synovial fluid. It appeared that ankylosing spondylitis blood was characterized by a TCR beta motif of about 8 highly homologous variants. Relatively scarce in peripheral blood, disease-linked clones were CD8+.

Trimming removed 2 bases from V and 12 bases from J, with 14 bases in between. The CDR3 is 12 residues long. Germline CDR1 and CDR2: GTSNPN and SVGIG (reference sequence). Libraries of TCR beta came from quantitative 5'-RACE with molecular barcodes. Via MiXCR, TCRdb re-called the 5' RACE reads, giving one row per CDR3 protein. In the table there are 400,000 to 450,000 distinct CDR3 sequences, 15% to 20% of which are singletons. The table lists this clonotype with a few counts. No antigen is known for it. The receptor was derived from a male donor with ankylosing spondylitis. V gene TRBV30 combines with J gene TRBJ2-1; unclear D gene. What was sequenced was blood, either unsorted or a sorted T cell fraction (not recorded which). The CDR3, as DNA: TGTGCCTGGAGTCCTATGACTCTCGGGCAGTTCTTC. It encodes CAWSPMTLGQFF.